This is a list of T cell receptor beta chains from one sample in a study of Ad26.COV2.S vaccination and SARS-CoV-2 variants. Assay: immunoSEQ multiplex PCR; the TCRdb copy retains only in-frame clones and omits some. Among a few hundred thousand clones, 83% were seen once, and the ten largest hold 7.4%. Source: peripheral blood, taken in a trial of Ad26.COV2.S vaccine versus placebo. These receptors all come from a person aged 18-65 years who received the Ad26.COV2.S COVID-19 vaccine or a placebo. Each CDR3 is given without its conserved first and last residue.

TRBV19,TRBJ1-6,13,ASTTQGQGVSPLH
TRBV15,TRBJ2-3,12,ATSRGTRTDTQY
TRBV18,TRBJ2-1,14,ASSPIGLAGYNEQF
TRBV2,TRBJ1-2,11,ASSRQGSVGYT
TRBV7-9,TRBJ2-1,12,ASSPRTVGNEQF
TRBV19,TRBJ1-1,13,ASSIALTGGAEAF
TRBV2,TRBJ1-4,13,ASSTAGGTNEKLF
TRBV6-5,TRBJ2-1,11,ASNRIVYNEQF
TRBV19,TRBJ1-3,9,ATLGDRGNY
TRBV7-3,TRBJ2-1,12,ASSSSTGESEQF
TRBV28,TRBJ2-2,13,ASSLASLNTGELF
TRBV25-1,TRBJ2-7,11,ASSRTDSYEQY
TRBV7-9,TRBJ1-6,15,ATRKGRTSSYNSPLH
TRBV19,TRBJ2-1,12,ASSWGGEPNEQF
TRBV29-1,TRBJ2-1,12,SVERGNSYNEQF
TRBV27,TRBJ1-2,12,ASSPLTGGYGYT
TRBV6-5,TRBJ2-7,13,ASRESWGGSYEQY
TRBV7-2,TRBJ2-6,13,ASSLGQLLANVLT
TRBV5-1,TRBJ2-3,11,ASSPPAADTQY
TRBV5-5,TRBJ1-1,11,ASTWTVNTEAF
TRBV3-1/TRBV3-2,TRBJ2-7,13,ASSPYGGSSYEQY
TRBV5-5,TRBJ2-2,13,ASRGGQTNTGELF
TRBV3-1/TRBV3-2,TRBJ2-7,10,ASATSGGSQY
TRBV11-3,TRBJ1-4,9,ASSLDEKLF
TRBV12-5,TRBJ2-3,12,ASGLWGGTDTQY
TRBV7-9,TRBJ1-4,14,ASSLARGSANEKLF
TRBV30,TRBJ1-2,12,AWSVSGAYYGYT
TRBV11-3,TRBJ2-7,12,ASSHGPDSREQY
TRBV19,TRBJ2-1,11,ASSPGAPNEQF
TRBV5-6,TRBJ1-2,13,ASSAPGQGNYGYT
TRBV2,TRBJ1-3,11,ASSVQRGNTIY
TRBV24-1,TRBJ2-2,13,ATSDTGRDTGELF
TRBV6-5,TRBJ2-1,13,ASRLSGSSYNEQF
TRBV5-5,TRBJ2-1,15,ASSSGQGANAINEQF
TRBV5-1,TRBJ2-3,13,ASSDIAGVADTQY
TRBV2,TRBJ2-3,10,ASSIRGDTQY
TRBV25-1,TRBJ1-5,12,ASSPRGADQPQH
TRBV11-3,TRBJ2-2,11,ASSLGGSGELF
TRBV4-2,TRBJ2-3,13,ASSQGSGVDDTQY
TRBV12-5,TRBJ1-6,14,ASGSRGDPHHSPLH
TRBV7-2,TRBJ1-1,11,ASSWVTYTEAF
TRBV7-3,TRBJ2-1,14,ASSLSGRSAYNEQF
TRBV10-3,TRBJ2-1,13,AIRATAGGPYEQF
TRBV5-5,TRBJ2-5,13,ASSLVARVEETQY
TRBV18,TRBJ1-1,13,ASSPLGQGATEAF
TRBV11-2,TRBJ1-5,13,ASSLGQGAFQPQH
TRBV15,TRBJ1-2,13,ATSPEVWAGYGYT
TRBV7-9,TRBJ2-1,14,ASSRQTSGRRNEQF
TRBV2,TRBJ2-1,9,AVGGYNEQF
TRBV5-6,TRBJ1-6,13,ASSLRGLGNSPLH
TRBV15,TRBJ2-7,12,ATSDVVAGAEQY
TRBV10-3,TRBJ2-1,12,AIRGGRLYNEQF
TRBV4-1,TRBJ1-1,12,ASRGLGSNTEAF